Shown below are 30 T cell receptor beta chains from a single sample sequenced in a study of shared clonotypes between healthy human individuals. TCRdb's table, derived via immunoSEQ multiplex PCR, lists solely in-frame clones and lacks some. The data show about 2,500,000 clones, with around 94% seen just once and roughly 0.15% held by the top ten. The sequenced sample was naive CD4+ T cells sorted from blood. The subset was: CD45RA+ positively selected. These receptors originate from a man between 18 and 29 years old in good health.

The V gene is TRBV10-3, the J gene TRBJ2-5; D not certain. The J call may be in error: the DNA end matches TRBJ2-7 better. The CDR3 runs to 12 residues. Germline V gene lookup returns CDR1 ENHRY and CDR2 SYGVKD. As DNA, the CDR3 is TGTGCCATCAGTGAGTCTGTCTACGAGCAGTACTTC. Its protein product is CAISESVYEQYF.

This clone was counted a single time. Written as DNA, the CDR3 is TGTGCCAGCAGTTTGGGGACAGGGGTTTGGAACGAGCAGTACTTC. Encoded protein: CASSLGTGVWNEQYF. V and J are TRBV28 and TRBJ2-7; 10 nucleotides line up with TRBD1. The CDR3 consists of 15 residues. With V trimmed by 3 bases and J by 5 bases, 7 bases remained unmatched. From germline, CDR1 is MDHEN and CDR2 SYDVKM.

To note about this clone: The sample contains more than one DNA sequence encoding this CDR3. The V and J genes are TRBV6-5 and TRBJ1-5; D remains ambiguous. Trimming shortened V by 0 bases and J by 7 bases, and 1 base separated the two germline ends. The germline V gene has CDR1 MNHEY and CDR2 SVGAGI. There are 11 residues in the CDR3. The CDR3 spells CASSYSQPQHF. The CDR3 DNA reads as TGTGCCAGCAGTTACTCCCAGCCCCAGCATTTT.

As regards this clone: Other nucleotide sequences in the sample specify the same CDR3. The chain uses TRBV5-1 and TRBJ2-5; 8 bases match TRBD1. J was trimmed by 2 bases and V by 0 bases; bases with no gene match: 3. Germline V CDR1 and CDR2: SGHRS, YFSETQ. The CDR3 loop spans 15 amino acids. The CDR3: CASSLGGTGQETQYF. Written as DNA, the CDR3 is TGCGCCAGCAGCTTGGGTGGGACAGGTCAAGAGACCCAGTACTTC.

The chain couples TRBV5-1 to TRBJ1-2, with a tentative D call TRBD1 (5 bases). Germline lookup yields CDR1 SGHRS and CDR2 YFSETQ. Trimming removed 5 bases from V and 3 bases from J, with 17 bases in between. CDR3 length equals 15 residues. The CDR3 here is CASRKEGDSYYGYTF. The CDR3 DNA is TGCGCCAGCAGAAAGGAGGGCGACAGTTACTATGGCTACACCTTC.

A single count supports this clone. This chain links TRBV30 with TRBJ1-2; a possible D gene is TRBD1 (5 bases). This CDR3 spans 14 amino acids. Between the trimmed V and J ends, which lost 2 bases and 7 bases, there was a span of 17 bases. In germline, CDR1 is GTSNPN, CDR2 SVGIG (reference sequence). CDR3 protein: CAWSFPPGGGGYTF. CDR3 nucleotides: TGTGCCTGGAGTTTCCCCCCTGGGGGAGGTGGCTACACCTTC.

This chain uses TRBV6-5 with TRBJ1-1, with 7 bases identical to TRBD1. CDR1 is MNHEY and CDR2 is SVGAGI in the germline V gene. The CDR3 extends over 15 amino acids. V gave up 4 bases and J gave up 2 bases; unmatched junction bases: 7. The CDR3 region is CASSSTGAGNTEAFF. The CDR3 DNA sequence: TGTGCCAGCAGTTCAACAGGGGCCGGAAACACTGAAGCTTTCTTT.

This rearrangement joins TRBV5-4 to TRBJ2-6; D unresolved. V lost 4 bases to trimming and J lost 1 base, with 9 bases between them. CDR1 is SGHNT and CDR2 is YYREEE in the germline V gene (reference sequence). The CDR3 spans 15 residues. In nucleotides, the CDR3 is TGTGCCAGCAGCAACACAGCGTCTGGGGCCAACGTCCTGACTTTC. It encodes CASSNTASGANVLTF.

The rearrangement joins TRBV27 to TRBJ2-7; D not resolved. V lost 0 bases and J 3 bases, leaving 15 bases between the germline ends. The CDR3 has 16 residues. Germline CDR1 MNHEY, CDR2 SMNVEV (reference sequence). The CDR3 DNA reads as TGTGCCAGCAGTTTATCCGAAGCCAACCCCTTCTACGAGCAGTACTTC. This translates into CASSLSEANPFYEQYF.

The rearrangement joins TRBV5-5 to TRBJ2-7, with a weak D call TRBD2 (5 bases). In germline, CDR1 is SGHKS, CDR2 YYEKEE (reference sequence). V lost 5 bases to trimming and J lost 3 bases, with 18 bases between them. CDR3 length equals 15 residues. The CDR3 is CASRDRDSNLYEQYF. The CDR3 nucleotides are TGTGCCAGCAGGGACCGGGATTCCAACCTCTACGAGCAGTACTTC.

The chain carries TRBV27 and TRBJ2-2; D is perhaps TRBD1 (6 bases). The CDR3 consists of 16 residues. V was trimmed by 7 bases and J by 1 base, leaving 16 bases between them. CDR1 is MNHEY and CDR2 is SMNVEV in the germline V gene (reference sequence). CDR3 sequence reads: CASMSIGTLNTGELFF. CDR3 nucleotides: TGTGCCAGCATGTCTATAGGGACACTGAACACCGGGGAGCTGTTTTTT.

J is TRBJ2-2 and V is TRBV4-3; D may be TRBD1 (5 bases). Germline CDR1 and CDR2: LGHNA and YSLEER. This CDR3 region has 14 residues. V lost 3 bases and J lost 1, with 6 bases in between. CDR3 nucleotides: TGCGCCAGCAGCCACCAGGGGAACACCGGGGAGCTGTTTTTT. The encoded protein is CASSHQGNTGELFF.

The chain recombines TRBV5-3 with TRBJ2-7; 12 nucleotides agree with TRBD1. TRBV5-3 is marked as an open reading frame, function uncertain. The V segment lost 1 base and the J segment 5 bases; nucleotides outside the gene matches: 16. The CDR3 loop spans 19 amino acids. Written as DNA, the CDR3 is TGTGCCAGAAGCTTGAACCCCCCCGGGACAGGGGGCCTAATGGACGAGCAGTACTTC. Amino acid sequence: CARSLNPPGTGGLMDEQYF.

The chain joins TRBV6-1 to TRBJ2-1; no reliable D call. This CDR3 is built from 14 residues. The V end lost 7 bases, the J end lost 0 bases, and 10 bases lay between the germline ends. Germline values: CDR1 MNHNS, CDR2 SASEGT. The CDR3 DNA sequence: TGTGCCAGCACGACGGACCCCTCCTACAATGAGCAGTTCTTC. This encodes CASTTDPSYNEQFF.

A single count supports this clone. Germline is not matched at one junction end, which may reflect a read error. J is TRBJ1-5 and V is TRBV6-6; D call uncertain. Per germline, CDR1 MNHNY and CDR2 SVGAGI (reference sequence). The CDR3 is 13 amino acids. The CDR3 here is CASSYDINPPQHF. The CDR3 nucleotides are TGTGCCAGCAGTTACGACATCAATCCGCCCCAGCATTTT.

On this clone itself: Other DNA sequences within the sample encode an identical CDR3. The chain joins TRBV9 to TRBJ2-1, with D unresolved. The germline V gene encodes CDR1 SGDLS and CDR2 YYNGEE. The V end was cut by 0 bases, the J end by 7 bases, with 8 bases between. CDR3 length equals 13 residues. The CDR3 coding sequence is TGTGCCAGCAGCGTAGTATCCGGGAATGAGCAGTTCTTC. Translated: CASSVVSGNEQFF.

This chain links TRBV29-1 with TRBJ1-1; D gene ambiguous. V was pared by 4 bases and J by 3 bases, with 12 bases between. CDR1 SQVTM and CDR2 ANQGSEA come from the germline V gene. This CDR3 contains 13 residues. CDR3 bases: TGCAGCGTTGTAGACCAATGGGACACTGAAGCTTTCTTT. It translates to CSVVDQWDTEAFF.

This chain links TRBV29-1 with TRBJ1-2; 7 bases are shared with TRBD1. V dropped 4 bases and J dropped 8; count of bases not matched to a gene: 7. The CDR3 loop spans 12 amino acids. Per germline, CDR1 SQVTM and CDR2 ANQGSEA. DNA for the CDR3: TGCAGCGTTGGAGCTGGACAGGTGGGCTACACCTTC. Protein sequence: CSVGAGQVGYTF.

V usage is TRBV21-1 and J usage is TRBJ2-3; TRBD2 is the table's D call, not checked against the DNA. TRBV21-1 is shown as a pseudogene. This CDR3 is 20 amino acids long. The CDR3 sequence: CASSKEKTPASGTSTDTQYF. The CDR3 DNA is TGTGCCAGCAGCAAAGAAAAAACCCCCGCTAGCGGGACTAGCACAGATACGCAGTATTTT.

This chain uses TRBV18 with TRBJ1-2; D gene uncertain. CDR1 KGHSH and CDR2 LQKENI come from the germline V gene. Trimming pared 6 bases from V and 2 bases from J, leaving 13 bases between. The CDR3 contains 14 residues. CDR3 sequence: CASSQREFNYGYTF. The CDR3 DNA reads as TGTGCCAGCTCGCAGCGGGAGTTCAACTATGGCTACACCTTC.

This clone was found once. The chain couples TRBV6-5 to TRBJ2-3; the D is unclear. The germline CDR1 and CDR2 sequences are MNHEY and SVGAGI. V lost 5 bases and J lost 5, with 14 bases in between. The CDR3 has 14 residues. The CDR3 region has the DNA TGTGCCAGCAGTCCCACATCTCGACTAGATACGCAGTATTTT. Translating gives CASSPTSRLDTQYF.

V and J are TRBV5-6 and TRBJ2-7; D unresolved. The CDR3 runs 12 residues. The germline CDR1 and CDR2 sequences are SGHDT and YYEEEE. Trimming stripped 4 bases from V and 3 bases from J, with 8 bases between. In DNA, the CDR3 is TGTGCCAGCAGCCTATGGGGCTACGAGCAGTACTTC. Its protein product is CASSLWGYEQYF.

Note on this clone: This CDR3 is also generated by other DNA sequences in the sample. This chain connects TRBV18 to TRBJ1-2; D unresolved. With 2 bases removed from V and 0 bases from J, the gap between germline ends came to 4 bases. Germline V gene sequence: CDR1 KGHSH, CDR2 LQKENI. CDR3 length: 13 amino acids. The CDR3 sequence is CASSPGANYGYTF. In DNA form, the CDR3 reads TGTGCCAGCTCACCAGGAGCTAACTATGGCTACACCTTC.

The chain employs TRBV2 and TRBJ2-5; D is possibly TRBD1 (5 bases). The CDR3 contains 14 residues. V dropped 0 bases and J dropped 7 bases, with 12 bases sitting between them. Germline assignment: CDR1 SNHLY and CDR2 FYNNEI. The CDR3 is CASSEATGPGTQYF. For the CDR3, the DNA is TGTGCCAGCAGTGAAGCAACAGGTCCGGGGACCCAGTACTTC.

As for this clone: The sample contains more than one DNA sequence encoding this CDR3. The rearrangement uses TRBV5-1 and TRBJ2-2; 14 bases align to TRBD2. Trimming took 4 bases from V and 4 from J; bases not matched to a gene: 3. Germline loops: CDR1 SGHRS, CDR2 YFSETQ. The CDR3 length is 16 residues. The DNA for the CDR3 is TGCGCCAGCAGCCTAGGGACTAGCGGGGGCACCGGGGAGCTGTTTTTT. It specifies CASSLGTSGGTGELFF.

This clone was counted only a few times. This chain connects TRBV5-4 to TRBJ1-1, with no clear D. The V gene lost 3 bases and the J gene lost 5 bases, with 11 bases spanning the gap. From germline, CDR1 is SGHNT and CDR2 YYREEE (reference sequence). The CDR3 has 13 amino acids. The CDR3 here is CASSWIGSTEAFF. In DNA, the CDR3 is TGTGCCAGCAGCTGGATAGGGAGTACTGAAGCTTTCTTT.

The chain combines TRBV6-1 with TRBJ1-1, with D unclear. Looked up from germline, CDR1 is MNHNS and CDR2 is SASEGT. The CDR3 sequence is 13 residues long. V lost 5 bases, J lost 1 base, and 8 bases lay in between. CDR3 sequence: CASSFPPNTEAFF. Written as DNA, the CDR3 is TGTGCCAGCAGTTTCCCACCGAACACTGAAGCTTTCTTT.

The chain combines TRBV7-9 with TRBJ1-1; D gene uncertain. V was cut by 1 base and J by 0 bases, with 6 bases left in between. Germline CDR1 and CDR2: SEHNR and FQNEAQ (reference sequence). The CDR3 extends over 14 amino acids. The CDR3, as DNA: TGTGCCAGCAGCTTAGGACCAGTGAACACTGAAGCTTTCTTT. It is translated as CASSLGPVNTEAFF.

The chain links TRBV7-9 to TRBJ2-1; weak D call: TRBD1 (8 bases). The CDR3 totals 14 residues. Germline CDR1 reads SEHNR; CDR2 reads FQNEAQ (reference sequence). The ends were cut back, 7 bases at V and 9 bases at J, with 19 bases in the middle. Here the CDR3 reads CASTLVGGTGEQFF. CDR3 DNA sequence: TGTGCCAGCACCCTAGTGGGGGGGACAGGTGAGCAGTTCTTC.

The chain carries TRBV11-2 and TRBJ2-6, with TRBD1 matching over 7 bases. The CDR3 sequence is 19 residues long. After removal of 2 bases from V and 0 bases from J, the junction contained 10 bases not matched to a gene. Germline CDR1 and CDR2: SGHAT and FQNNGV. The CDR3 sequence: CASSLTRGTVGSGANVLTF. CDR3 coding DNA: TGTGCCAGCAGCTTAACAAGAGGGACAGTTGGCTCTGGGGCCAACGTCCTGACTTTC. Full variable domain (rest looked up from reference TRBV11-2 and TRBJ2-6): EAGVAQSPRYKIIEKRQSVAFWCNPISGHATLYWYQQILGQGPKLLIQFQNNGVVDDSQLPKDRFSAERLKGVDSTLKIQPAKLEDSAVYLCASSLTRGTVGSGANVLTFGAGSRLTVL.